This T cell receptor beta chain is from a study of CD8 T cells in ankylosing spondylitis (dated by TCRdb to the late 2010s). A note on the overall study: The study profiled T cell receptor beta repertoires in healthy donors and ankylosing spondylitis patients to find disease-linked TCR variants. Samples of peripheral blood were taken, and for ankylosing spondylitis patients, synovial fluid was collected as well. The full study cohort was made up of under 30 ankylosing spondylitis patients and 95 to 130 healthy donors.

The CDR1 and CDR2 encoded by the germline V gene (reference sequence) are SEHNR and FQNEAQ. From its cysteine to its phenylalanine, the CDR3 spans 15 amino acids. Only the CDR3 DNA is retained, 45 bases long and in frame from the first base. The junction shows trimming of 3 bases on V and 6 bases on J, plus 17 bases between the germline ends. In this sample, this clonotype turned up many times. No cognate antigen has been identified for it. No qualities accompany the bases; no much larger clone lies one base away. Sequencer: Illumina HiSeq 2500. Quantitative 5'-RACE with molecular barcodes was used to prepare TCR beta libraries. As for the original processing: To identify disease-linked TCR variants, a new computational method was used, one built on a probabilistic model of VDJ rearrangement. The public sequencing data were trimmed at Q25 with fastp and processed into clonotypes with MiXCR by TCRdb, which kept only in-frame beta chains. Each CDR3 protein gets just one entry, which takes the most common genes and DNA from the rows behind it. The authors' filters were not applied to this entry. In all, the sample holds some 120,000 distinct CDR3 sequences, and around 7% of those were seen once. 12% of the sample comes from the top ten.

Study-wide conclusions, independent of this receptor: A TCR beta motif of eight highly homologous amino acid variants appeared characteristic of blood from ankylosing spondylitis patients. Some motif variants were previously reported in synovial fluid and blood of reactive arthritis patients, suggesting common disease-initiation mechanisms. The disease-linked clones were reported as significantly enriched in matched synovial fluid samples from ankylosing spondylitis patients. The disease-linked clones had a CD8+ phenotype and were found at relatively low frequencies in peripheral blood.

The chain was built from TRBV7-9 and TRBJ1-1, with a weak D call of TRBD1 (6 bases match). The specimen sequenced was blood, either unsorted or a sorted T cell fraction (not recorded which). This TCR was sampled from a male donor with ankylosing spondylitis or in good health (not recorded which). The DNA sequence is TGTGCCAGCAGCTTCCCGTCCGCAGGGGCGGCTGAAGCTTTCTTT. Translation gives CASSFPSAGAAEAFF.